What follows is one T cell receptor beta chain and its context. Germline CDR1 reads LGHNA; CDR2 reads YNFKEQ. The CDR3 contains 15 residues. The trim removed 4 bases at V and 4 bases at J, leaving 6 bases unmatched. This record belongs to a study of control samples from healthy donors and cancer patients. This table comes from immunoSEQ multiplex PCR, and its TCRdb copy is limited to in-frame clones, with some not included. The sample includes 150,000 to 170,000 clones, about 94% of them seen just once. The sequenced sample was blood. The rearrangement uses TRBV4-2 and TRBJ1-4; TRBD1 aligns across 7 bases. This clonotype was obtained from a man in his forties or fifties in good health. CDR3 DNA sequence: TGTGCCAGCAGCCCAGGAGGACAGGTTAATGAAAAACTGTTTTTT. This codes for CASSPGGQVNEKLFF.